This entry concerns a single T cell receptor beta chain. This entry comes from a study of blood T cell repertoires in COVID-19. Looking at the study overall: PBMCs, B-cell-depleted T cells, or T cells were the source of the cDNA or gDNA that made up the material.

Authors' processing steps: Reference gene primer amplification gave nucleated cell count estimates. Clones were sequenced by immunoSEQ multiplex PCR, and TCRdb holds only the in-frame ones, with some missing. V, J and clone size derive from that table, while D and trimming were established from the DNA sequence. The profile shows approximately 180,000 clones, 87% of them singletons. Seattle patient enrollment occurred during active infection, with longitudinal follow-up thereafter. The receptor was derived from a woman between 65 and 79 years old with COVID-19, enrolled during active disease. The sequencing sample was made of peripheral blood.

CDR3 coding DNA: TGCGCCAGCAGCCGTCGGGCAGAATCGGGGAATGAGCAGTTCTTC. Translating it yields CASSRRAESGNEQFF. The V and J genes are TRBV5-1 and TRBJ2-1; tentative D call: TRBD2 (5 bases). V lost 4 bases and J 7 bases, leaving 18 bases between the germline ends. CDR1 SGHRS and CDR2 YFSETQ come from the germline V gene. This CDR3 region has 15 residues.